This T cell receptor (beta chain) was captured by sequencing in a study of blood T cell repertoires in COVID-19. Study at large: The samples span acute and convalescent COVID-19 from the United States, Italy and Spain. T cells, B-cell-depleted T cells, or PBMCs provided the cDNA or gDNA that served as material.

V was trimmed by 9 bases and J by 3 bases, leaving 9 bases between them. The CDR3 totals 12 residues. CDR1 is KGHDR and CDR2 is SFDVKD in the germline V gene. Original analysis: Scientists estimated how many nucleated cells there were by amplifying reference gene primers. The assay was immunoSEQ multiplex PCR, and TCRdb's table has in-frame clones only and misses some. The DNA was the basis for D and trimming; V, J and clone size are from that table. The sample includes some 160,000 clones, 89% of them seen just once. V gene TRBV24-1 combines with J gene TRBJ2-3, with D possibly being TRBD1 (6 bases). This TCR derives from a man in his 60s with acute or convalescent COVID-19. The material sequenced was peripheral blood. The CDR3 loop is CATAGVTDTQYF. DNA for the CDR3: TGTGCCACCGCAGGGGTGACAGATACGCAGTATTTT.